These T cell receptor beta chains were read from a single sample in a study of cytomegalovirus exposure and HLA in healthy donors. This table comes from immunoSEQ multiplex PCR, and its TCRdb copy is limited to in-frame clones, with some not included. The sample has roughly 250,000 clones, just over 70% seen once. The source material was PBMCs. The receptors shown here come from a female donor in good health and CMV-seronegative. CDR3s include the opening cysteine and the closing phenylalanine or tryptophan. The D gene is left open where the match is weak. For some rows the clone size is stated as once, few or many, or as a class when expanded; others skip it.

J | size | D | V | DNA | CDR3
TRBJ1-5 | NA | NA | TRBV15 | TGTGCCACCAGCAGTAGCTTTGAGCCCCAGCATTTT | CATSSSFEPQHF
TRBJ2-7 | NA | TRBD2 | TRBV27 | TGTGCCAGCAGTTTCGGGGGGAGCAGAACCTACGAGCAGTACTTC | CASSFGGSRTYEQYF
TRBJ1-3 | NA | NA | TRBV27 | TGTGCCAGCAGTTTGGCGGGAAGCTCTGGAAACACCATATATTTT | CASSLAGSSGNTIYF
TRBJ2-1 | NA | TRBD2 | TRBV7-8 | TGTGCCAGCAGCTTAGTCCATACTAGCGGGAGTCGAACGAATGAGCAGTTCTTC | CASSLVHTSGSRTNEQFF
TRBJ2-6 | once | NA | TRBV27 | TGTGCCAGCAGTTTCTGGGGCCCTGGGGCCAACGTCCTGACTTTC | CASSFWGPGANVLTF
TRBJ1-6 | NA | TRBD1 | TRBV2 | TGTGCCAGAATGGACAGGGGGCCGGGGTCACCCCTCCACTTT | CARMDRGPGSPLHF
TRBJ2-3 | NA | NA | TRBV7-6 | TGTGCCAGCAGCTTAGGGAGTAGCACAGATACGCAGTATTTT | CASSLGSSTDTQYF
TRBJ2-3 | NA | TRBD2 | TRBV9 | TGTGCCAGCAGTCGATCTAGCGGGAGTCGGGGCACAGATACGCAGTATTTT | CASSRSSGSRGTDTQYF
TRBJ1-1 | NA | NA | TRBV6-5 | TGTGCCAGCAGACCTCTCTTGGGGGGGAACACTGAAGCTTTCTTT | CASRPLLGGNTEAFF
TRBJ2-3 | NA | TRBD2 | TRBV4-1 | TGCGCCAGCAGCCTATCACCCACGAGGGTAGCGGGAGACACAGATACGCAGTATTTT | CASSLSPTRVAGDTDTQYF
TRBJ1-2 | NA | NA | TRBV21-1 | TGTGCCAGCAGCAAGACAGGGGGATATGGCTACACCTTC | CASSKTGGYGYTF
TRBJ2-5 | NA | TRBD2 | TRBV15 | TGTGCCACCGGCGCGGGAGGGCCGGGAGAGACCCAGTACTTC | CATGAGGPGETQYF
TRBJ2-7 | NA | NA | TRBV14 | TGTGCCAGCAGCTTTCTCCCAGGGTCGTTCTACGAGCAGTACTTC | CASSFLPGSFYEQYF
TRBJ1-1 | NA | NA | TRBV7-9 | TGTGCCAGCAGCTTAATGCCGTCAGGGGCAGCTTTCTTT | CASSLMPSGAAFF
TRBJ2-2 | NA | NA | TRBV5-4 | TGTGCCAGCAGCTTGCCCGGGAGCGGGACCGGGGAGCTGTTTTTT | CASSLPGSGTGELFF
TRBJ1-2 | NA | NA | TRBV5-1 | TGCGCCAGCAGCTCCGGGGGAAACTATGGCTACACCTTC | CASSSGGNYGYTF
TRBJ1-4 | NA | TRBD1 | TRBV19 | TGTGCCAGTAGGCCAAAAGGGACAGTTATGAAAAAACTGTTTTTT | CASRPKGTVMKKLFF
TRBJ2-7 | NA | TRBD2 | TRBV7-6 | TGTGCCAGCAGCCAATTTCCTAGCGGGAGCTACGAGCAGTACTTC | CASSQFPSGSYEQYF
TRBJ2-7 | few | NA | TRBV6-5 | TGTGCCAGCAGTCCCCGGGCGGGGTGGAGTGAGCAGTACTTC | CASSPRAGWSEQYF
TRBJ1-5 | NA | NA | TRBV5-1 | TGCGCCAGCAGCTTGGACATCCACCCCAATCAGCCCCAGCATTTT | CASSLDIHPNQPQHF
TRBJ1-1 | NA | NA | TRBV5-1 | TGCGCCAGCAGCTTGGCAGCACGGGATCTTGAAGCTTTCTTT | CASSLAARDLEAFF
TRBJ2-1 | NA | TRBD2 | TRBV9 | TGTGCCAGCAGCGTAGATACGGGAGGGCCGCGGGAGCAGTTCTTC | CASSVDTGGPREQFF
TRBJ2-5 | NA | NA | TRBV4-1 | TGCGCCAGCAGCCAAGACCCCCGGGGTGGACAAGAGACCCAGTACTTC | CASSQDPRGGQETQYF
TRBJ2-3 | once | NA | TRBV29-1 | TGCAGCTCCCGAGGTGGAGGTGGACCAGATACGCAGTATTTT | CSSRGGGGPDTQYF
TRBJ2-3 | NA | NA | TRBV19 | TGTGCCAGTAAACGGGGGTGGGGTGCAGATACGCAGTATTTT | CASKRGWGADTQYF
TRBJ2-7 | few | NA | TRBV5-4 | TGTGCCAGCAGCACGCAGGGTTTTTACGAGCAGTACTTC | CASSTQGFYEQYF
TRBJ2-3 | NA | TRBD2 | TRBV30 | TGTGCCTGGAGAATAGCGGGAGCCCCAGATACGCAGTATTTT | CAWRIAGAPDTQYF
TRBJ2-3 | NA | NA | TRBV18 | TGTGCCAGCTCGAAAAGTCCTCGGCGACCCACTTCTAGCTCAGATACGCAGTATTTT | CASSKSPRRPTSSSDTQYF
TRBJ1-1 | few | NA | TRBV7-9 | TGTGCCAGCAGCTTAAATTCCGTGGGATTCAGGGGCACTGAAGCTTTCTTT | CASSLNSVGFRGTEAFF
TRBJ2-3 | NA | NA | TRBV5-6 | TGTGCCAGCAGCTCACTAGATGGCACAGATACGCAGTATTTT | CASSSLDGTDTQYF